These T cell receptor beta chains were read from a single sample in a study of cytomegalovirus exposure and HLA in healthy donors. Sequencing used immunoSEQ multiplex PCR; TCRdb keeps in-frame clones, though not all of them. This table holds 200,000 to 250,000 clones, 75% to 90% found once. What was sequenced was PBMCs. The source of these receptors is a woman in her late teens or twenties in good health and CMV-seronegative. Each CDR3 is given with its conserved first and last residue. The D gene is left open where the match is weak. Only part of the rows carry a size: once, few, many, or a class if the clone is expanded.

D | J | size | V | CDR3 | DNA
TRBD1 | TRBJ2-4 | - | TRBV6-6 | CASSAPGQGKNIQYF | TGTGCCAGCAGTGCCCCCGGACAGGGTAAAAACATTCAGTACTTC
TRBD1 | TRBJ1-1 | - | TRBV5-1 | CASSVGTGGLNTEAFF | TGCGCCAGCAGCGTCGGGACAGGGGGCCTCAACACTGAAGCTTTCTTT
TRBD2 | TRBJ2-2 | - | TRBV27 | CASSHLGLAGQPTGELFF | TGTGCCAGCAGTCATCTTGGACTAGCGGGGCAGCCTACCGGGGAGCTGTTTTTT
- | TRBJ1-1 | - | TRBV18 | CASSPSGRLEAFF | TGTGCCAGCTCACCATCTGGGAGACTTGAAGCTTTCTTT
TRBD1 | TRBJ1-2 | - | TRBV2 | CASRGQGIGSHGYTF | TGTGCCAGCAGGGGACAGGGAATTGGAAGTCATGGCTACACCTTC
- | TRBJ1-5 | - | TRBV6-5 | CASSYPNSEHQPQHF | TGTGCCAGCAGTTACCCCAACAGCGAACATCAGCCCCAGCATTTT
- | TRBJ2-7 | - | TRBV19 | CASSTSRSSVGQYF | TGTGCCAGTAGTACATCCAGAAGCTCTGTCGGGCAGTACTTC
- | TRBJ1-3 | once | TRBV11-2 | CASSLSFRRESNSGNTIYF | TGTGCCAGCAGCCTCTCCTTCCGACGGGAGAGTAACTCTGGAAACACCATATATTTT
TRBD1 | TRBJ1-2 | - | TRBV5-6 | CASRLGDRGPNYGYTF | TGTGCCAGCAGATTGGGGGACAGGGGGCCTAACTATGGCTACACCTTC
- | TRBJ2-7 | - | TRBV18 | CASSPPGQSPYEQYF | TGTGCCAGCTCACCACCGGGGCAGTCTCCCTACGAGCAGTACTTC
TRBD1 | TRBJ2-7 | - | TRBV2 | CASSVRGLFEQYF | TGTGCCAGCAGTGTTAGGGGGCTATTTGAGCAGTACTTC
- | TRBJ2-3 | - | TRBV6-5 | CASSFTRGDTQYF | TGTGCCAGCAGTTTTACACGAGGGGATACGCAGTATTTT
- | TRBJ2-7 | - | TRBV1 | CTSSQQDSISYEQYF | TGCACCAGCAGCCAACAGGACTCCATCTCCTACGAGCAGTACTTC
- | TRBJ2-2 | - | TRBV2 | CASSLQGSAGELFF | TGTGCCAGCAGTCTCCAGGGGTCGGCCGGGGAGCTGTTTTTT
TRBD1 | TRBJ2-7 | once | TRBV5-1 | CASRFRTGSSYEQYF | TGCGCCAGCAGGTTTAGGACAGGGAGCTCCTACGAGCAGTACTTC
- | TRBJ2-7 | once | TRBV28 | CASSTRVFRVNEQYF | TGTGCCAGCAGTACGCGGGTCTTTCGAGTGAACGAGCAGTACTTC
- | TRBJ2-7 | - | TRBV30 | CAWSTLVYEQYF | TGTGCCTGGAGTACACTCGTATACGAGCAGTACTTC
- | TRBJ2-1 | - | TRBV14 | CASSRGLLSSYNEQFF | TGTGCCAGCAGCCGGGGACTTCTGAGCTCCTACAATGAGCAGTTCTTC
TRBD1 | TRBJ1-2 | - | TRBV5-1 | CASSLLRGANYGYTF | TGCGCCAGCAGCTTGCTCAGGGGGGCGAACTATGGCTACACCTTC
- | TRBJ2-4 | - | TRBV27 | CASSLSHAVVKNIQYF | TGTGCCAGCAGTTTATCCCACGCGGTAGTCAAAAACATTCAGTACTTC
TRBD1 | TRBJ1-5 | - | TRBV6-1 | CASSWTGDSNQPQHF | TGTGCCAGCAGTTGGACAGGGGATAGCAATCAGCCCCAGCATTTT
TRBD1 | TRBJ1-5 | - | TRBV25-1 | CASSGRGRNQPQHF | TGTGCCAGCAGTGGCAGGGGGCGCAATCAGCCCCAGCATTTT
- | TRBJ2-7 | - | TRBV7-9 | CASSLGQRSYEQYF | TGTGCCAGCAGCTTAGGACAGCGCTCCTACGAGCAGTACTTC
- | TRBJ1-4 | - | TRBV5-3 | CARSSVRDCLLFF | TGTGCCAGAAGCTCCGTCCGGGACTGCCTACTGTTTTTT
- | TRBJ1-5 | - | TRBV2 | CASTAEQGNQPQHF | TGTGCCAGCACGGCGGAACAAGGCAATCAGCCCCAGCATTTT
- | TRBJ2-3 | - | TRBV30 | CAWSVYIGATDTQYF | TGTGCCTGGAGTGTTTACATAGGGGCCACAGATACGCAGTATTTT
- | TRBJ1-2 | - | TRBV9 | CASSVGGKYGYTF | TGTGCCAGCAGCGTAGGAGGGAAGTATGGCTACACCTTC
TRBD1 | TRBJ1-5 | - | TRBV18 | CASSPKGAQGQPQHF | TGTGCCAGCTCACCAAAGGGGGCTCAGGGTCAGCCCCAGCATTTT
- | TRBJ1-5 | - | TRBV19 | CASSKGSQPQHF | TGTGCCAGTAGTAAAGGGTCCCAGCCCCAGCATTTT
TRBD2 | TRBJ2-3 | - | TRBV5-1 | CASSLVAGGRSSTDTQYF | TGCGCCAGCAGCTTGGTGGCGGGGGGGCGTTCTAGCACAGATACGCAGTATTTT
- | TRBJ1-6 | few | TRBV27 | CASSLGQPLSSYNSPLHF | TGTGCCAGCAGTTTGGGGCAGCCCTTGAGCTCCTATAATTCACCCCTCCACTTT
TRBD1 | TRBJ2-7 | - | TRBV19 | CASSISSRQGTYEQYF | TGTGCCAGTAGTATATCCTCGAGACAGGGGACCTACGAGCAGTACTTC
TRBD1 | TRBJ2-7 | - | TRBV19 | CASSRDPGTEGGEQYF | TGTGCCAGCTCCCGGGACCCCGGGACAGAAGGCGGAGAGCAGTACTTC
TRBD1 | TRBJ2-2 | few | TRBV4-1 | CASSPTGIGELFF | TGCGCCAGCAGCCCGACAGGGATCGGGGAGCTGTTTTTT
- | TRBJ1-2 | - | TRBV5-6 | CASSLVGDSYYGYTF | TGTGCCAGCAGCTTGGTGGGTGATAGTTACTATGGCTACACCTTC
- | TRBJ2-3 | - | TRBV7-8 | CASSLSGDTQYF | TGTGCCAGCAGCTTAAGTGGAGATACGCAGTATTTT
TRBD1 | TRBJ2-2 | few | TRBV9 | CASNQGATGELFF | TGTGCCAGCAACCAGGGGGCCACCGGGGAGCTGTTTTTT
TRBD2 | TRBJ2-3 | - | TRBV4-1 | CASSHLSRGDTDTQYF | TGCGCCAGCAGCCACCTCTCGCGGGGGGACACAGATACGCAGTATTTT
- | TRBJ1-1 | - | TRBV27 | CASSPGGVRLVNTEAFF | TGTGCCAGCAGCCCCGGTGGGGTCCGGTTGGTGAACACTGAAGCTTTCTTT
TRBD1 | TRBJ1-3 | - | TRBV28 | CASSPPRQGRNTIYF | TGTGCCAGCAGTCCTCCCCGACAGGGGAGAAACACCATATATTTT
- | TRBJ1-1 | - | TRBV28 | CASTNIGGGEEAFF | TGTGCCAGCACGAACATCGGGGGGGGCGAAGAAGCTTTCTTT